The entry below gives a single T cell receptor beta chain sequence along with its context. Germline lookup yields CDR1 MNHNY and CDR2 SVGAGI (reference sequence). The trim removed 5 bases at V and 7 bases at J, leaving 7 bases unmatched. CDR3 size: 14 residues. Study processing details: The assay estimated nucleated cells by amplifying reference gene primers. Clones were sequenced by immunoSEQ multiplex PCR, and TCRdb holds only the in-frame ones, with some missing. The V and J calls and clone size come from that table; D and trimming were worked out from the DNA. Of 65,000 to 70,000 clones detected, roughly 81% appear once; the ten largest clones hold 9.2%. The data are from a study of blood T cell repertoires in COVID-19. Study in general: T cells, B-cell-depleted T cells, or PBMCs provided the cDNA or gDNA that served as material.

This chain joins TRBV6-6 and TRBJ1-4; 7 nucleotides match TRBD1. The receptor's source is a human donor in a cohort sampled during active COVID-19. The source material was peripheral blood. The CDR3 nucleotides are TGTGCCAGCAGTACAGGGGAGTCGCGTGAAAAACTGTTTTTT. Translated, it gives CASSTGESREKLFF.